The source of this TCR beta chain is a study of PD-L1 blockade in urothelial cancer. Study results and limitations: Durable benefit was linked to greater 3-week expansion of tumor-associated blood clones.

To note about this clone: Its antigen remains unidentified.

Time point of the sample: pretreatment peripheral blood. The germline gives CDR1 SGHTA, CDR2 FQGNSA. The V and J ends lost 3 bases and 11 bases respectively, with 10 bases between them. The CDR3 sequence is 12 residues long. TCRdb's table, derived via immunoSEQ multiplex PCR, lists solely in-frame clones and lacks some. The repertoire holds roughly 130,000 clones, with roughly 84% as singletons. The sequence derives from a man aged 45-60 years with urothelial cancer. The sample in question was PBMCs, obtained around atezolizumab (anti-PD-L1) treatment. The chain joins TRBV7-2 to TRBJ1-4, with a tentative D call TRBD1 (5 bases). The CDR3, as DNA: TGTGCCAGCAGCTTCAATAGGGGCAAACTGTTTTTT. This codes for CASSFNRGKLFF.